A selection of T cell receptor beta chains follows, all from one sample in a study of cytomegalovirus exposure and HLA in healthy donors. The method was immunoSEQ multiplex PCR; TCRdb's version includes in-frame clones alone and lacks a portion of them. The sample shows some 130,000 clones, roughly 79% of them seen only once. Sequencing was carried out using PBMCs. These receptors were obtained from a man aged 30-40 years in good health and CMV-seropositive. The CDR3 runs from the conserved cysteine through the conserved F or W. A D gene is named only where the DNA matches it firmly. Clone size is stated in some rows and not others, as once, few, many or a class when expanded.

>-|once|TRBJ2-2|TRBV29-1
TGCAGCGGACAATCTAGCCTCAACACCGGGGAGCTGTTTTTT
CSGQSSLNTGELFF
>-|few|TRBJ2-7|TRBV9
TGTGCCAGCAGCGAGGGGGACAAAACCTACGAGCAGTACTTC
CASSEGDKTYEQYF
>TRBD2|-|TRBJ2-1|TRBV7-3
TGTGCCAGCAGCCAGACTAGCGGGGTCGCCTACAATGAGCAGTTCTTC
CASSQTSGVAYNEQFF
>-|-|TRBJ2-2|TRBV9
TGTGCCAGCAGTAGAACGTCCACCGGGGAGCTGTTTTTT
CASSRTSTGELFF
>TRBD2|-|TRBJ2-3|TRBV5-1
TGCGCCAGCAGCTTGGGCCCGGCGGGAGGGCAGGGAGATACGCAGTATTTT
CASSLGPAGGQGDTQYF
>TRBD1|few|TRBJ1-2|TRBV7-2
TGTGCCAGCAGCTCAACACCCGGGACAGGCCTCTATGGCTACACCTTC
CASSSTPGTGLYGYTF
>-|-|TRBJ2-5|TRBV7-9
TGTGCCAGCCCCCTCGGAGGGACCCAGTACTTC
CASPLGGTQYF
>TRBD1|-|TRBJ1-2|TRBV15
TGTGCCACCAGCAGAGGGTCAGGGGGTAACTATGGCTACACCTTC
CATSRGSGGNYGYTF
>-|-|TRBJ2-7|TRBV6-5
TGTGCCAGCAAAATGCGCGACAGGGAGGTAGGAGAGCAGTACTTC
CASKMRDREVGEQYF
>-|once|TRBJ1-3|TRBV5-1
TGCGCCAGCAGCACCGCCGCCGGGTCCTCTGGAAACACCATATATTTT
CASSTAAGSSGNTIYF
>TRBD2|-|TRBJ2-1|TRBV11-2
TGTGCCAGCAGCATTAGCGGGGGGGCGTCCTACAATGAGCAGTTCTTC
CASSISGGASYNEQFF
>TRBD1|few|TRBJ2-7|TRBV2
TGTGCCAGCAGGTCAGGGGGTGGCTACGAGCAGTACTTC
CASRSGGGYEQYF
>-|-|TRBJ2-7|TRBV30
TGTGCCTGGAGTTCGGGGACTGTCCCGGACGAGCAGTACTTC
CAWSSGTVPDEQYF
>TRBD2|-|TRBJ2-1|TRBV5-6
TGTGCCAGCAGCTCCAGACTAGCGGGAGTGGTGTTTTATGAGCAGTTCTTC
CASSSRLAGVVFYEQFF
>TRBD1|-|TRBJ2-7|TRBV7-2
TGTGCCAGCAGCCGGACCGGGACAGGGGCCTACGAGCAGTACTTC
CASSRTGTGAYEQYF
>TRBD1|-|TRBJ1-4|TRBV2
TGTGCCAGCAGGGTGGACAGGGGTCATGAAAAACTGTTTTTT
CASRVDRGHEKLFF
>-|once|TRBJ2-1|TRBV13
TGTGCCAGCAGTTTCTCCGGGACTGTGGCCTACAATGAGCAGTTCTTC
CASSFSGTVAYNEQFF
>TRBD2|few|TRBJ2-7|TRBV5-1
TGCGCCAGCAGCTTGGTATCTAGCGGGCATTCCTACGAGCAGTACTTC
CASSLVSSGHSYEQYF
>TRBD1|-|TRBJ2-2|TRBV5-4
TGTGCCAGCAGCTTGGACAGGGGGCGAAACGGGGAGCTGTTTTTT
CASSLDRGRNGELFF
>-|once|TRBJ2-5|TRBV9
TGTGCCAGCAGCGTCGGACATCTGGAGACCCAGTACTTC
CASSVGHLETQYF
>TRBD1|-|TRBJ2-7|TRBV29-1
TGCAGCGTTGTTTGGGACAGACCCTACGAGCAGTACTTC
CSVVWDRPYEQYF
>-|-|TRBJ2-3|TRBV6-4
TGTGCCAGCACCCCTGAGGCTAGCGGAGGGGGTACGCAGTATTTT
CASTPEASGGGTQYF
>-|few|TRBJ1-2|TRBV2
TGTGCCAGCAGTGTACAGGTGAATAACTATGGCTACACCTTC
CASSVQVNNYGYTF
>TRBD1|-|TRBJ1-1|TRBV5-1
TGCGCCAGCAGCTTGAACAGGGGCGGCACTGAAGCTTTCTTT
CASSLNRGGTEAFF
>TRBD2|-|TRBJ2-1|TRBV18
TGTGCCAGCTCACCCCCGGGACTAGCCCCCTACAATGAGCAGTTCTTC
CASSPPGLAPYNEQFF
>-|-|TRBJ2-7|TRBV11-2
TGTGCCAGCAGCTTAGGTAGCGGAGGGCGTTACGAGCAGTACTTC
CASSLGSGGRYEQYF
>-|few|TRBJ2-7|TRBV28
TGTGCCAGCAGTTCCGTCTACGAGCAGTACTTC
CASSSVYEQYF
>TRBD1|-|TRBJ1-1|TRBV7-6
TGTGCCAGCAGCAACTGGACAGGCCATTACACTGAAGCTTTCTTT
CASSNWTGHYTEAFF
>TRBD1|-|TRBJ2-3|TRBV27
TGTGCCAGCAGTCTGGGACAGGGGGCGACAGATACGCAGTATTTT
CASSLGQGATDTQYF
>-|few|TRBJ1-5|TRBV12-5
TGTGCTAGTGGTTTGTATGGCAATCAGCCCCAGCATTTT
CASGLYGNQPQHF
>-|few|TRBJ1-5|TRBV29-1
TGCAGCGTTGAAGATCCGGGTGAGCCCCAGCATTTT
CSVEDPGEPQHF